The 23 T cell receptor beta chains below were found in one sample sequenced in a study of blood T cell repertoires in COVID-19. Method: immunoSEQ multiplex PCR; TCRdb's copy keeps in-frame clones and lacks some. The repertoire has 200,000 or so clones, 84% of them found once; the top ten carry about a fifth. Input material: peripheral blood. Source of these receptors: a human donor in a cohort sampled during active COVID-19.

The CDR3 spells CASSLAHKNEQFF. In DNA form, the CDR3 reads TGCGCCAGCAGCTTGGCCCACAAGAATGAGCAGTTCTTC. This sequence joins TRBV5-1 and TRBJ2-1; D gene uncertain. Germline CDR1 SGHRS, CDR2 YFSETQ. V was shortened by 0 bases and J by 7 bases, with 8 bases between the two germline ends. The CDR3 sequence is 13 residues long. Complete variable domain (other parts from reference TRBV5-1 and TRBJ2-1): KAGVTQTPRYLIKTRGQQVTLSCSPISGHRSVSWYQQTPGQGLQFLFEYFSETQRNKGNFPGRFSGRQFSNSRSEMNVSTLELGDSALYLCASSLAHKNEQFFGPGTRLTVL.

V gene TRBV19 combines with J gene TRBJ1-1; 8 nucleotides match TRBD1. Germline CDR1 and CDR2: LNHDA and SQIVND (reference sequence). With 5 bases clipped from V and 7 bases from J, the junction kept 12 bases outside the gene matches. This CDR3 has 15 amino acids. The CDR3 coding sequence is TGTGCCAGTAGTCCCCAGGGGGCGCCTCAGAGTGAAGCTTTCTTT. Protein: CASSPQGAPQSEAFF.

The chain has TRBV5-1 and TRBJ2-2; 7 positions agree with TRBD2. The J segment lost 0 bases and the V segment lost 0 bases, leaving 2 bases of the junction unmatched. The germline V gene encodes CDR1 SGHRS and CDR2 YFSETQ. This CDR3 is built from 16 residues. In DNA, the CDR3 is TGCGCCAGCAGCTTGGACGGGGGGACGAACACCGGGGAGCTGTTTTTT. Translating it yields CASSLDGGTNTGELFF.

The V gene is TRBV4-2, the J gene TRBJ2-4, with 8 nucleotides matching TRBD2. From germline, CDR1 is LGHNA and CDR2 YNFKEQ. The V gene end was trimmed by 4 bases and the J gene end by 9 bases; junction bases not matched to a gene: 8. This CDR3 contains 14 residues. The CDR3 bases are TGTGCCAGCAGCCCCGAACGGGAGGGAAGCATTCAGTACTTC. Its translation is CASSPEREGSIQYF.

J is TRBJ2-5 and V is TRBV3-1 (or the pseudogene TRBV3-2), with 9 bases lining up with TRBD2. V dropped 1 base and J dropped 5; count of bases not matched to a gene: 11. This CDR3 is built from 17 residues. Germline V gene lookup returns CDR1 LGHDT and CDR2 YNNKEL (reference sequence). Here the CDR3 reads CASSQGRVSGGGETQYF. The CDR3, as DNA: TGTGCCAGCAGCCAAGGACGGGTTAGCGGGGGTGGGGAGACCCAGTACTTC.

The V and J genes are TRBV5-6 and TRBJ1-1; D possibly corresponds to TRBD1 (5 bases). Per the germline V gene, CDR1 is SGHDT and CDR2 is YYEEEE. This CDR3 contains 14 residues. Between the trimmed V and J ends, which lost 4 bases and 1 base, there was a span of 11 bases. The CDR3 sequence: CASSPGHWNTEAFF. DNA for the CDR3: TGTGCCAGCAGCCCAGGACACTGGAACACTGAAGCTTTCTTT.

The chain uses TRBV19 and TRBJ2-2; 10 bases map to TRBD1. This CDR3 contains 15 residues. Germline V gene sequence: CDR1 LNHDA, CDR2 SQIVND (reference sequence). V shed 10 bases, J shed 7 bases, and the junction held 12 bases outside the gene matches. As DNA, the CDR3 is TGTGCCACCCGCCGGGACAGGGGCCGGAGCGGGGAGCTGTTTTTT. Its protein product is CATRRDRGRSGELFF.

CDR3: CASRRGLLSADTQYF. The DNA for the CDR3 is TGCGCCAGCAGGAGGGGACTCCTCTCGGCAGATACGCAGTATTTT. The chain is built from TRBV10-2 and TRBJ2-3; D is perhaps TRBD2 (6 bases). The CDR3 spans 15 residues. V was shortened by 6 bases and J by 4 bases, with 17 bases between the two germline ends. Germline V gene sequence: CDR1 WSHSY, CDR2 SAAADI.

The CDR3 is CASRRRLGGPSTDTQYF. CDR3 nucleotide sequence: TGTGCCAGCAGAAGACGACTGGGGGGGCCTAGCACAGATACGCAGTATTTT. The chain links TRBV28 to TRBJ2-3, with a weak D call TRBD2 (7 bases). The CDR3 is made up of 17 amino acids. The V and J ends lost 6 bases and 0 bases respectively, with 19 bases between them. Looked up from germline, CDR1 is MDHEN and CDR2 is SYDVKM.

The chain combines TRBV7-6 with TRBJ1-4; maybe TRBD1 (5 bases). The CDR3 extends over 16 amino acids. V lost 7 bases to trimming and J lost 4 bases, with 19 bases between them. Germline values: CDR1 SGHVS, CDR2 FNYEAQ. CDR3 sequence (DNA): TGTGCCAGCACCGAACCGACAGCGCACCTTAATGAAAAACTGTTTTTT. It encodes CASTEPTAHLNEKLFF.

This chain connects TRBV7-2 to TRBJ1-5, with 8 bases fitting TRBD1. CDR1 and CDR2 from the germline V gene are SGHTA and FQGNSA. The trim removed 4 bases at V and 0 bases at J, leaving 8 bases unmatched. This CDR3 region has 17 residues. DNA of the CDR3: TGTGCCAGCAGCTCCGGACAGGGAAGATATAGCAATCAGCCCCAGCATTTT. Its translation: CASSSGQGRYSNQPQHF.

The chain recombines TRBV5-1 with TRBJ2-2; 13 bases map to TRBD2. This CDR3 has 16 amino acids. Trimming cost V 2 bases and J 6 bases; bases outside gene matches: 4. Germline V gene lookup returns CDR1 SGHRS and CDR2 YFSETQ. The DNA for the CDR3 is TGCGCCAGCAGCTTACGGACTAGCGGGAGCCCCGGGGAGCTGTTTTTT. This translates into CASSLRTSGSPGELFF.

This chain joins TRBV4-2 and TRBJ2-3; D is possibly TRBD1 (5 bases). With 4 bases removed from V and 6 bases from J, the gap between germline ends came to 17 bases. CDR3 length: 15 residues. CDR1 is LGHNA, CDR2 YNFKEQ, per germline. CDR3 region: CASSPRVAGTDTQYF. The DNA of the CDR3 is TGTGCCAGCAGCCCCAGGGTCGCCGGAACGGATACGCAGTATTTT.

The rearrangement joins TRBV28 to TRBJ1-1; D is unresolved. The CDR3 is 12 amino acids. The V end lost 6 bases, the J end lost 3 bases, and 8 bases lay between the germline ends. CDR1 and CDR2 from the germline V gene are MDHEN and SYDVKM. CDR3 region: CASRLPDTEAFF. CDR3 DNA: TGTGCCAGCAGGCTTCCGGACACTGAAGCTTTCTTT.

The J gene is TRBJ1-1, the V gene TRBV19; no definite D call. CDR3 length: 13 amino acids. V was trimmed by 6 bases and J by 3 bases, leaving 11 bases between them. Germline V gene lookup returns CDR1 LNHDA and CDR2 SQIVND (reference sequence). The CDR3 spells CASRTRVYTEAFF. CDR3 sequence (DNA): TGTGCCAGTAGAACGCGGGTCTACACTGAAGCTTTCTTT.

The CDR3 here is CATVIPGQSYGYTF. The CDR3 bases are TGTGCCACCGTCATACCGGGACAGAGCTATGGCTACACCTTC. The V gene is TRBV6-5, the J gene TRBJ1-2, with 7 bases identical to TRBD1. The V and J ends lost 10 bases and 4 bases, in that order; junction bases with no gene match: 12. This CDR3 comprises 14 residues. Germline CDR1 reads MNHEY; CDR2 reads SVGAGI.

In its sample, this clone was seen a few times. The chain links TRBV25-1 to TRBJ1-5; the D is unclear. Per germline, CDR1 MGHDK and CDR2 SYGVNS. V shed 3 bases and J shed 7 bases, with 10 bases lying between them. The CDR3 runs 13 residues. In DNA form, the CDR3 reads TGTGCCAGCAGTGAGAGGGCAGAACAGCCCCAGCATTTT. This translates into CASSERAEQPQHF.

The table lists this clone with a count of one. V usage is TRBV2 and J usage is TRBJ1-4, with TRBD1 as a possible D gene (5 bases). The CDR3 runs to 15 residues. CDR1 is SNHLY and CDR2 is FYNNEI in the germline V gene. V lost 7 bases and J 3 bases, leaving 15 bases between the germline ends. For the CDR3, the DNA is TGTGCCAGCATCCTGCTGGGACTCCCTAATGAAAAACTGTTTTTT. Residues: CASILLGLPNEKLFF.

The chain has TRBV28 and TRBJ2-3; D is perhaps TRBD2 (5 bases). The CDR3 has 14 amino acids. With 6 bases removed from V and 6 bases from J, the gap between germline ends came to 16 bases. Germline lookup yields CDR1 MDHEN and CDR2 SYDVKM. CDR3 sequence reads: CASRISQRADTQYF. The CDR3 DNA reads as TGTGCCAGCAGAATCTCTCAGAGGGCGGATACGCAGTATTTT.

V usage is TRBV10-1 and J usage is TRBJ2-1, with TRBD1 as a possible D gene (5 bases). The length of the CDR3 is 17 residues. Trimming stripped 0 bases from V and 9 bases from J, with 21 bases between. Germline CDR1 is WNHNN and CDR2 is SYGVQD (reference sequence). CDR3 coding DNA: TGCGCCAGCAGTGAGTCGGGTAGTACAGGCCTACGCGGTGAGCAGTTCTTC. It codes for CASSESGSTGLRGEQFF.

The J gene is TRBJ1-4, the V gene TRBV7-8; D is unresolved. In germline, CDR1 is SGHVS, CDR2 FQNEAQ. V was cut by 8 bases and J by 0 bases, with 13 bases left in between. The CDR3 length is 15 residues. CDR3 residues: CASGLNRATNEKLFF. The CDR3 nucleotides are TGTGCCAGCGGGTTAAACCGGGCAACTAATGAAAAACTGTTTTTT.

V gene TRBV18 combines with J gene TRBJ1-1; D possibly corresponds to TRBD1 (6 bases). Germline CDR1 and CDR2: KGHSH and LQKENI. Trimming pared 3 bases from V and 2 bases from J, leaving 10 bases between. The CDR3 is 14 amino acids. The CDR3 DNA follows: TGTGCCAGCTCACCCCGGACAGACAACACTGAAGCTTTCTTT. It yields the protein CASSPRTDNTEAFF.

The V gene is TRBV5-6, the J gene TRBJ2-3, with D maybe TRBD1 (6 bases). This CDR3 has 17 amino acids. V lost 3 bases and J lost 3, with 20 bases in between. The germline CDR1 and CDR2 sequences are SGHDT and YYEEEE. Here the CDR3 DNA reads TGTGCCAGCAGCTCAATCGGACAGACTCACGGAACAGATACGCAGTATTTT. It is translated as CASSSIGQTHGTDTQYF.